This TCR beta chain is from a study of cytomegalovirus exposure and HLA in healthy donors. Study-level results: Confirmation in vitro established that three CMV-associated chains were specific for CMV antigens. Cytomegalovirus-associated TCR beta chains were listed, numbering under 200. The classifier, whose performance was assessed in both the original and validation cohorts, reportedly diagnosed cytomegalovirus status with high specificity and sensitivity.

J lost 0 bases, V lost 10 bases, and 5 bases had no gene match. The CDR3 runs 13 residues. The germline V gene encodes CDR1 LNHDA and CDR2 SQIVND (reference sequence). The donors were part of the validation cohort of roughly 110 subjects. That cohort was separate from the first cohort, which comprised 670 or so subjects. TCRdb's table, derived via immunoSEQ multiplex PCR, lists solely in-frame clones and lacks some. The repertoire holds around 300,000 clones, roughly 86% seen once, with around 0.88% in the top ten. Concerning this clone: The antigen is not known.

The clonotype comes from a man aged 25 to 40 in good health and CMV-seronegative. This chain joins TRBV19 and TRBJ1-1, with TRBD1 identical over 7 bases. Sequenced sample: PBMCs. CDR3 sequence reads: CATVDRLNTEAFF. In nucleotides, the CDR3 is TGTGCCACCGTGGACAGGCTGAACACTGAAGCTTTCTTT.